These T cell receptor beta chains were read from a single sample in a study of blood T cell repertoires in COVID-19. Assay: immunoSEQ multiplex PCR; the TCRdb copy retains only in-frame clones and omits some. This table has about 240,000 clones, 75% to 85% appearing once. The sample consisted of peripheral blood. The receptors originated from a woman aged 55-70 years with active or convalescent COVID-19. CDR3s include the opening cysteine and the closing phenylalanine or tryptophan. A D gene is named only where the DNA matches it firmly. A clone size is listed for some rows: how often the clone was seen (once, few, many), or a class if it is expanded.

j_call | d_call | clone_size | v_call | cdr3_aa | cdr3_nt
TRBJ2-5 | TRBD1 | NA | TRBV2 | CASKRTGGPETQYF | TGTGCCAGCAAGCGGACAGGGGGCCCCGAGACCCAGTACTTC
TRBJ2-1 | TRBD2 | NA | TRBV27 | CASSGSGGAYNEQFF | TGTGCCAGCAGTGGGAGCGGGGGGGCCTACAATGAGCAGTTCTTC
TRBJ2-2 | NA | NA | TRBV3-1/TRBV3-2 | CASSQVATGAANTGELFF | TGTGCCAGCAGCCAAGTTGCGACAGGAGCTGCGAACACCGGGGAGCTGTTTTTT
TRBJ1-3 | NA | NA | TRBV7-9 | CASSLAGPDTIYF | TGTGCCAGCAGCTTAGCTGGGCCGGACACCATATATTTT
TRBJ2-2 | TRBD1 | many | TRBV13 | CASSHPTGSGELFF | TGTGCCAGCAGCCACCCGACAGGGTCCGGGGAGCTGTTTTTT
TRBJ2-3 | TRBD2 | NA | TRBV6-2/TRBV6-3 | CASSYSTSGALTDTQYF | TGTGCCAGCAGTTACTCTACGAGCGGGGCGCTCACAGATACGCAGTATTTT
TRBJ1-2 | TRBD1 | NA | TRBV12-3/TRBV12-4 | CASRLGTDYGYTF | TGTGCCAGCAGACTGGGGACAGACTATGGCTACACCTTC
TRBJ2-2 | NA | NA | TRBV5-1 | CASSLPSAEYRTGELFF | TGCGCCAGCAGCTTGCCAAGCGCCGAATATAGGACCGGGGAGCTGTTTTTT
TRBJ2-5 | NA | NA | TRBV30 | CAWSVQGTETQYF | TGTGCCTGGAGTGTACAGGGTACGGAGACCCAGTACTTC
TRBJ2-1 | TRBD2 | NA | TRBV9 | CASSVVPAGNNEQFF | TGTGCCAGCAGCGTAGTTCCAGCGGGGAACAATGAGCAGTTCTTC
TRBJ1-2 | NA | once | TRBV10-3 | CAISDYSRVDYGYTF | TGTGCCATCAGTGATTATTCCAGGGTAGACTATGGCTACACCTTC
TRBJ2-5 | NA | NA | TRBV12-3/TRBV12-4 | CASGGGSETQYF | TGTGCCAGTGGGGGCGGAAGCGAGACCCAGTACTTC
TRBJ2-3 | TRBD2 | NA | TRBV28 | CASRDPLAGESASTDTQYF | TGTGCCAGCAGGGACCCACTAGCGGGGGAGAGTGCTAGCACAGATACGCAGTATTTT
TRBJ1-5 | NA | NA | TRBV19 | CASSTQGGQPQHF | TGTGCCAGTAGTACCCAGGGAGGTCAGCCCCAGCATTTT
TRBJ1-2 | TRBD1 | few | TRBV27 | CASRGQGAANYGYTF | TGTGCCAGCAGGGGACAGGGGGCGGCTAACTATGGCTACACCTTC
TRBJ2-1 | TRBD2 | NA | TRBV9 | CASSATSGGSYQQFF | TGTGCCAGCAGCGCCACTAGCGGGGGCTCGTACCAGCAGTTCTTC
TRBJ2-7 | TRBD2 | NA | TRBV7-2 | CASSFSGTSYHEQYF | TGTGCCAGCAGCTTTTCCGGGACTAGTTACCACGAGCAGTACTTC
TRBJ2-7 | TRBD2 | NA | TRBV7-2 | CASSLGTSGTYEQYF | TGTGCCAGCAGCTTAGGGACTAGCGGGACCTACGAGCAGTACTTC
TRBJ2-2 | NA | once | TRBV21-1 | CASSPFWTPSGVYTGELFF | TGTGCCAGCAGCCCTTTTTGGACCCCTAGCGGGGTGTACACCGGGGAGCTGTTTTTT